Listed below are T cell receptor beta chains from one sample, sequenced in a study of T cells in Graves' hyperthyroidism and ophthalmopathy. TCRdb reprocessed the multiplex PCR reads with MiXCR, giving one entry per CDR3 protein. The data show more than 350,000 distinct CDR3 sequences, 15% seen once. What was sequenced was blood. The receptor source for this set is a woman aged 60-75 years with Graves' ophthalmopathy. Each CDR3 is given with its conserved first and last residue. A D gene is named only where the DNA matches it firmly. The size field is filled for only some rows; it gives once, few, many or a size class.

J | V | size | D | DNA | CDR3
TRBJ2-7 | TRBV5-5 | many | - | TGTGCCAGCAGCTTGGGTTGGGGTGGCGGCGACGAGCAGTACTTC | CASSLGWGGGDEQYF
TRBJ1-1 | TRBV30 | few | - | TGTGCCTGGAGGAGAACCGGGACGGACACTGAAGCTTTCTTT | CAWRRTGTDTEAFF
TRBJ1-2 | TRBV28 | - | - | TGTGCCAGCAGCCCGGGAGAGAGGCTTTACTATGGCTACACCTTC | CASSPGERLYYGYTF
TRBJ2-1 | TRBV20-1 | many | TRBD2 | TGCAGTGCATCCCGGACTAGCGGGCTATCCTACAATGAGCAGTTCTTC | CSASRTSGLSYNEQFF
TRBJ2-1 | TRBV6-1 | many | TRBD1 | TGTGCCAGCAGCTACAGGGGTTCCTACAATGAGCAGTTCTTC | CASSYRGSYNEQFF
TRBJ1-5 | TRBV27 | - | - | TGTGCCAGCAGCCGCAGGGGTCGAAGCAATCAGCCCCAGCATTTT | CASSRRGRSNQPQHF
TRBJ1-3 | TRBV5-1 | - | - | TGCGCCAGCCGCACCGTCTCTGGAAACACCATATATTTT | CASRTVSGNTIYF
TRBJ1-2 | TRBV29-1 | many | TRBD1 | TGCAGCGTCGGGGACAGGGGGCAAGGCTACACCTTC | CSVGDRGQGYTF
TRBJ1-5 | TRBV7-8 | many | - | TGTGCCAGCAGCGCCCGACGGGTGGGTTCGGGGGGAAGCAATCAGCCCCAGCATTTT | CASSARRVGSGGSNQPQHF
TRBJ2-1 | TRBV7-9 | - | TRBD2 | TGTGCCAGCAGCCCTCCGGGACTAGCGGGAGGGTGTGTGTATGAGCAGTTCTTC | CASSPPGLAGGCVYEQFF
TRBJ2-2 | TRBV28 | many | TRBD2 | TGTGCCACTCCCCGGACTAGCGGGAACACCGGGGAGCTGTTTTTT | CATPRTSGNTGELFF
TRBJ2-1 | TRBV15 | - | - | TGTGCCACCAGCAGTACGGACAGAAGCTCCTACAATGAGCAGTTCTTC | CATSSTDRSSYNEQFF
TRBJ1-6 | TRBV27 | - | - | TGTGCCAGCAGTTCTACAGAGAATTCACCCCCCCACTTT | CASSSTENSPPHF
TRBJ2-5 | TRBV4-2 | many | - | TGTGCCAGCAGCCAAGATCGAGGGGTACAAGAGACCCAGTACTTC | CASSQDRGVQETQYF
TRBJ1-5 | TRBV4-1 | - | - | TGCGCCAGCAGCCACGGCCCGCATCAGCCCCAGCATTTT | CASSHGPHQPQHF
TRBJ2-7 | TRBV2 | many | - | TGTGCCAGCAGTCCCGCGACAGCCTCCTACGAGCAGTACTTC | CASSPATASYEQYF
TRBJ2-1 | TRBV12-3/TRBV12-4 | - | - | TGTGCCAGCGCTGAACAGTTTAGCTCCTACAATGAGCAGTTCTTC | CASAEQFSSYNEQFF
TRBJ1-2 | TRBV3-1 | - | TRBD1 | TGTGCCAGCAGCTACCAAGGACAGGGCGGAAATGGCTACACCTTC | CASSYQGQGGNGYTF
TRBJ2-3 | TRBV20-1 | many | TRBD1 | TGCAGTGCTACCGGGACAGGGATGCCAGATACGCAGTATTTT | CSATGTGMPDTQYF
TRBJ2-1 | TRBV18 | few | TRBD2 | TGTGCCAGCTCACCGTATAGCGGGAGCGTCTCCTACAATGAGCAGTTCTTC | CASSPYSGSVSYNEQFF
TRBJ1-2 | TRBV6-2/TRBV6-3 | - | - | TGTGCCAGCAGTTACTCGAAAGAGAATGGCTACACCTTC | CASSYSKENGYTF
TRBJ2-3 | TRBV15 | - | TRBD2 | TGTGCCACCAGCAGAGGTTCGAGCGGGAGGACCAGCACAGATACGCAGTATTTT | CATSRGSSGRTSTDTQYF
TRBJ2-7 | TRBV5-6 | many | TRBD1 | TGTGCCAGCAGCGGACAGGGAACGGCGTTCTACGAGCAGTACTTC | CASSGQGTAFYEQYF
TRBJ2-5 | TRBV20-1 | many | - | TGCAGTGCTAGAAGGGGTTACCAAGAGACCCAGTACTTC | CSARRGYQETQYF
TRBJ2-5 | TRBV12-3/TRBV12-4 | many | - | TGTGCCAGCAGTTTAACCGGGACGGAGACCCAGTACTTC | CASSLTGTETQYF
TRBJ2-1 | TRBV20-1 | - | TRBD2 | TGCAGTGCTAATGGCGCGGGAGGACGGGACAATGAGCAGTTCTTC | CSANGAGGRDNEQFF
TRBJ1-1 | TRBV3-1 | many | - | TGTGCCAGCAGCCTAACGGACGGAGTGGGAGCTTTCTTT | CASSLTDGVGAFF